These 20 T cell receptor beta chains were sequenced from one sample in a study of cytomegalovirus exposure and HLA in healthy donors. The PCR used 60 Vbeta and 13 Jbeta primers. The assay was immunoSEQ multiplex PCR, and TCRdb's table has in-frame clones only and misses some. The repertoire consists of 170,000 or so clones, with about 80% occurring once and the leading ten covering around 2.4%. Input material: PBMCs. The receptors stem from a woman younger than 45 in good health and CMV-seronegative.

This clone was picked up one time. The chain couples TRBV27 to TRBJ2-6, with D unresolved. This CDR3 has 16 residues. The germline V and J ends were trimmed by 5 bases and 1 base, with 12 bases remaining between them. Germline V gene data show CDR1 as MNHEY and CDR2 as SMNVEV (reference sequence). CDR3 nucleotide sequence: TGTGCCAGCAGTCCCCCCCTCTCGTCTGGGGCCAACGTCCTGACTTTC. Protein sequence: CASSPPLSSGANVLTF.

This chain uses TRBV19 with TRBJ1-5; D may be TRBD1 (5 bases). The CDR3 loop spans 16 amino acids. Germline V gene lookup returns CDR1 LNHDA and CDR2 SQIVND (reference sequence). Trimming removed 6 bases from V and 1 base from J, with 16 bases in between. The CDR3 sequence: CASRTQGKGSNQPQHF. The CDR3 coding sequence is TGTGCCAGTAGAACCCAGGGAAAGGGGAGCAATCAGCCCCAGCATTTT.

This chain connects TRBV7-6 to TRBJ2-2, with 7 positions matching TRBD1. The CDR3 has 17 residues. Trimming removed 5 bases from V and 4 bases from J; junction bases left unmatched: 13. Germline V gene data show CDR1 as SGHVS and CDR2 as FNYEAQ. The CDR3 nucleotides are TGTGCCAGCAGCCGGACTCGAACAGGGGATGGCACCGGGGAGCTGTTTTTT. This encodes CASSRTRTGDGTGELFF.

V is TRBV28 and J is TRBJ2-7, with D possibly being TRBD1 (5 bases). This CDR3 is 13 amino acids long. Looked up from germline, CDR1 is MDHEN and CDR2 is SYDVKM. Trimming shortened V by 2 bases and J by 3 bases, and 8 bases separated the two germline ends. CDR3 sequence: CASSLRGLYEQYF. The CDR3 DNA reads as TGTGCCAGCAGTTTAAGGGGTCTCTACGAGCAGTACTTC. Drawing the rest from reference TRBV28 and TRBJ2-7, the complete variable domain is DVKVTQSSRYLVKRTGEKVFLECVQDMDHENMFWYRQDPGLGLRLIYFSYDVKMKEKGDIPEGYSVSREKKERFSLILESASTNQTSMYLCASSLRGLYEQYFGPGTRLTVT.

This clone is a singleton in its sample. The chain links TRBV27 to TRBJ1-1; no clear D. V gave up 3 bases and J gave up 4 bases, with 12 bases separating them. CDR1 is MNHEY, CDR2 SMNVEV, per germline (reference sequence). This CDR3 has 14 amino acids. The CDR3 spells CASSFVESITEAFF. CDR3 DNA sequence: TGTGCCAGCAGTTTCGTAGAGTCAATCACTGAAGCTTTCTTT.

V and J are TRBV5-8 and TRBJ1-2; 10 bases line up with TRBD1. There are 15 residues in the CDR3. The germline gives CDR1 SGHTS, CDR2 YDEGEE. V was pared by 5 bases and J by 4 bases, with 8 bases of the junction left unmatched. The CDR3, as DNA: TGTGCCAGCAGGTCTCCGGGACAGGGGACCTATGGCTACACCTTC. Translating gives CASRSPGQGTYGYTF. The variable domain in full, completed from reference TRBV5-8 and TRBJ1-2, reads EAGVTQSPTHLIKTRGQQATLRCSPISGHTSVYWYQQALGLGLQFLLWYDEGEERNRGNFPPRFSGRQFPNYSSELNVNALELEDSALYLCASRSPGQGTYGYTFGSGTRLTVV.

This clone occurred once. This chain links TRBV5-6 with TRBJ2-1, with D possibly matching TRBD2 (5 bases). The germline V gene encodes CDR1 SGHDT and CDR2 YYEEEE. Trimming shortened V by 6 bases and J by 1 base, and 14 bases separated the two germline ends. The CDR3 runs 15 residues. CDR3: CASIDGLNSYNEQFF. For the CDR3, the DNA is TGTGCCAGCATTGACGGACTCAATTCCTACAATGAGCAGTTCTTC.

V is TRBV2 and J is TRBJ2-7, with 7 positions matching TRBD2. This CDR3 region has 15 residues. J lost 2 bases, V lost 8 bases, and 12 bases had no gene match. CDR1 and CDR2 from the germline V gene are SNHLY and FYNNEI. DNA for the CDR3: TGTGCCAGCCGCCTACATGAGACTAGCACCTACGAGCAGTACTTC. Translation: CASRLHETSTYEQYF.

This clone was recorded a few times. The rearrangement joins TRBV27 to TRBJ2-5; 7 nucleotides align to TRBD1. The J call is in doubt because the DNA end fits TRBJ2-7 better. Germline V gives CDR1 MNHEY, CDR2 SMNVEV (reference sequence). This CDR3 is built from 13 residues. Written as DNA, the CDR3 is TGTGCCAGCAGCGCAGGGGGCTCCTACGAGCAGTACTTC. This codes for CASSAGGSYEQYF.

This clone occurred a few times. The chain links TRBV5-1 to TRBJ1-5; the D gene is possibly TRBD1 (5 bases). The germline gives CDR1 SGHRS, CDR2 YFSETQ. The CDR3 spans 14 residues. V was cut by 3 bases and J by 2 bases, with 9 bases left in between. The chain's CDR3 is CASSSGGGNQPQHF. CDR3 in DNA: TGCGCCAGCAGCTCGGGGGGAGGCAATCAGCCCCAGCATTTT.

This clone occurred a few times. CDR3 residues: CASSVSGRDYEQYF. The CDR3 DNA sequence: TGTGCCAGCAGCGTTTCCGGCAGGGACTACGAGCAGTACTTC. The chain combines TRBV9 with TRBJ2-7; perhaps TRBD1 as D (5 bases). V shed 2 bases and J shed 3 bases, with 12 bases lying between them. There are 14 residues in the CDR3. Per the germline V gene, CDR1 is SGDLS and CDR2 is YYNGEE.

The chain has TRBV7-2 and TRBJ2-5; 9 bases are a match to TRBD1. The CDR3 loop spans 14 amino acids. The V segment lost 6 bases and the J segment 5 bases; nucleotides outside the gene matches: 7. CDR1 SGHTA and CDR2 FQGNSA come from the germline V gene. CDR3 protein: CASRNTQGAETQYF. The CDR3, as DNA: TGTGCCAGCAGAAACACACAGGGGGCTGAGACCCAGTACTTC. Using reference TRBV7-2 and TRBJ2-5 for the parts outside the CDR3, the full variable domain is GAGVSQSPSNKVTEKGKDVELRCDPISGHTALYWYRQSLGQGLEFLIYFQGNSAPDKSGLPSDRFSAERTGGSVSTLTIQRTQQEDSAVYLCASRNTQGAETQYFGPGTRLLVL.

The CDR3 nucleotides are TGTGCCAGCAGTAATTACGGACAGGGAGGCACTGAAGCTTTCTTT. This gives the protein CASSNYGQGGTEAFF. The chain is built from TRBV6-6 and TRBJ1-1; 8 nucleotides match TRBD1. Germline V gene lookup returns CDR1 MNHNY and CDR2 SVGAGI (reference sequence). V lost 5 bases and J lost 4; bases outside the gene matches: 9. CDR3 length equals 15 residues.

The chain carries TRBV28 and TRBJ2-1, with TRBD1 as a possible D gene (6 bases). V lost 3 bases and J lost 7, with 10 bases in between. CDR1 is MDHEN, CDR2 SYDVKM, per germline. There are 13 residues in the CDR3. The CDR3 bases are TGTGCCAGCAGTTTGGGCAGGGGTAATGAGCAGTTCTTC. Translated: CASSLGRGNEQFF.

This clone has more than one count but fewer than ten. The gene calls are TRBV19 and TRBJ2-2; D might be TRBD1 (6 bases). CDR3 length: 14 residues. Germline CDR1 LNHDA, CDR2 SQIVND (reference sequence). V was pared by 4 bases and J by 6 bases, with 12 bases between. As DNA, the CDR3 is TGTGCCAGTAGTAATACAGGGTTTTCCGGGGAGCTGTTTTTT. Residues: CASSNTGFSGELFF.

V is TRBV27 and J is TRBJ2-3; TRBD2 aligns across 8 bases. Germline V gene lookup returns CDR1 MNHEY and CDR2 SMNVEV (reference sequence). The CDR3 extends over 14 amino acids. Trimming removed 7 bases from V and 2 bases from J; junction bases left unmatched: 5. This CDR3 reads CASNPGLVTDTQYF. The CDR3 nucleotides are TGTGCCAGCAACCCGGGACTAGTCACAGATACGCAGTATTTT.

The chain links TRBV20-1 to TRBJ1-1, with TRBD1 matching 8 bases. Germline CDR1 DFQATT, CDR2 SNEGSKA (reference sequence). This CDR3 spans 10 amino acids. The ends lost 5 bases at V and 11 bases at J; junction bases unmatched: 4. CDR3: CSALTGDAFF. Written as DNA, the CDR3 is TGCAGTGCTCTGACAGGGGACGCTTTCTTT.

The chain links TRBV10-3 to TRBJ1-5, with D possibly TRBD1 on 5 matching bases. CDR3 length: 16 residues. Germline loops: CDR1 ENHRY, CDR2 SYGVKD. The ends were cut back, 4 bases at V and 3 bases at J, with 16 bases in the middle. The CDR3 DNA sequence: TGTGCCATCAGTGGGTCTGGACATGGGGACAATCAGCCCCAGCATTTT. It yields the protein CAISGSGHGDNQPQHF.

The chain employs TRBV6-6 and TRBJ1-5; 9 nucleotides line up with TRBD1. Trimming removed 7 bases from V and 4 bases from J; junction bases left unmatched: 11. Germline V gene lookup returns CDR1 MNHNY and CDR2 SVGAGI (reference sequence). The CDR3 has 16 amino acids. CDR3 in amino acids: CASNDGPGTGNQPQHF. CDR3 nucleotides: TGTGCCAGCAACGACGGTCCTGGGACAGGGAATCAGCCCCAGCATTTT.

This clone has more than one count but fewer than ten. The V call is TRBV7-2, the J call TRBJ2-5; the match to TRBD1 covers 7 bases. This CDR3 spans 15 amino acids. The V gene end was trimmed by 0 bases and the J gene end by 4 bases; junction bases not matched to a gene: 5. The germline CDR1 and CDR2 sequences are SGHTA and FQGNSA. The CDR3 sequence is CASSLAGGTVETQYF. DNA of the CDR3: TGTGCCAGCAGCTTAGCAGGGGGCACGGTAGAGACCCAGTACTTC. Variable domain in full (rest from reference TRBV7-2 and TRBJ2-5): GAGVSQSPSNKVTEKGKDVELRCDPISGHTALYWYRQSLGQGLEFLIYFQGNSAPDKSGLPSDRFSAERTGGSVSTLTIQRTQQEDSAVYLCASSLAGGTVETQYFGPGTRLLVL.